This T cell receptor (beta chain) was found in a study of low-dose radiotherapy and immunotherapy resistance in tumors. As for time point: before trial treatment. The CDR3 spans 11 residues. The V end was cut by 4 bases, the J end by 3 bases, with 1 base between. Primers targeting TRAV and TRBV primed first-strand cDNA, covering alpha and beta chains. TCRs were amplified for approximately 21 PCR cycles with a constant-region primer and V-primer adapter. TCRdb used MiXCR to reprocess the reads, holding one entry per CDR3 protein. The sample shows around 69,000 distinct CDR3 sequences, around a third of them seen only once.

The gene calls are TRBV23-1 and TRBJ2-1; D is undetermined. TRBV23-1 is flagged as an ORF with uncertain function. This TCR was recovered from a female donor with ovarian cancer. The sample consisted of PBMCs, taken before treatment. CDR3 region: CASSRYNEQFF. The CDR3 region has the DNA TGCGCCAGCAGTCGCTACAATGAGCAGTTCTTC.